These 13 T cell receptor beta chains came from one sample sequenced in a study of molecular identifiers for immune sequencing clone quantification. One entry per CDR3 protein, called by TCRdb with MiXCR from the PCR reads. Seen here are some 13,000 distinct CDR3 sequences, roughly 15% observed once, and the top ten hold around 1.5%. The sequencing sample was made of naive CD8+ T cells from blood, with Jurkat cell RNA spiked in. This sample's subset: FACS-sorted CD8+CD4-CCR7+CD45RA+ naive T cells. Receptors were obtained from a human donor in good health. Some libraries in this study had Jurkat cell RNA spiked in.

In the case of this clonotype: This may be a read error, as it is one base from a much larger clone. The CDR3: CAINAGLGEQYF. The CDR3 DNA sequence: TGTGCCATCAACGCGGGTCTGGGTGAGCAGTACTTC. The genes are TRBV9 and TRBJ2-7, with a tentative D call TRBD2 (5 bases). V dropped 9 bases and J dropped 7 bases, with 17 bases sitting between them. This CDR3 region has 12 residues. Germline V gene data show CDR1 as SGDLS and CDR2 as YYNGEE. Complete variable domain (other parts from reference TRBV9 and TRBJ2-7): DSGVTQTPKHLITATGQRVTLRCSPRSGDLSVYWYQQSLDQGLQFLIQYYNGEERAKGNILERFSAQQFPDLHSELNLSSLELGDSALYFCAINAGLGEQYFGPGTRLTVT.

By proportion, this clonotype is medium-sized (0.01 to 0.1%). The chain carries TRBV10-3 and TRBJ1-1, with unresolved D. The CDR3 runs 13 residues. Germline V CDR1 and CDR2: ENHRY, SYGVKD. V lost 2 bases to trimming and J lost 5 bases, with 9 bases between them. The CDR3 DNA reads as TGTGCCATCAGTGAGACGGGAAGAACTGAAGCTTTCTTT. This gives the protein CAISETGRTEAFF.

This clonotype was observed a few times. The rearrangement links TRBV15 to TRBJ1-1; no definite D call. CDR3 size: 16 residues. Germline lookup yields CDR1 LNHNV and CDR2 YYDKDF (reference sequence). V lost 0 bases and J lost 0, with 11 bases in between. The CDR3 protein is CATSRDLRDLNTEAFF. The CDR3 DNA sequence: TGTGCCACCAGCAGAGATCTAAGGGATTTGAACACTGAAGCTTTCTTT. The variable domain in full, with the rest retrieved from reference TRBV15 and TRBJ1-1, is DAMVIQNPRYQVTQFGKPVTLSCSQTLNHNVMYWYQQKSSQAPKLLFHYYDKDFNNEADTPDNFQSRRPNTSFCFLDIRSPGLGDTAMYLCATSRDLRDLNTEAFFGQGTRLTVV.

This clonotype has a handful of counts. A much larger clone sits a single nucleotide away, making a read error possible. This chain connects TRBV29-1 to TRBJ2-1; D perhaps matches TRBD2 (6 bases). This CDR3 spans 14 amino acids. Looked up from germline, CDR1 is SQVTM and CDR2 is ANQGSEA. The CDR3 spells CSVDRRDNYNEQLF. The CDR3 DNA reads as TGCAGCGTTGATCGGCGGGATAATTACAATGAGCAGCTCTTC.

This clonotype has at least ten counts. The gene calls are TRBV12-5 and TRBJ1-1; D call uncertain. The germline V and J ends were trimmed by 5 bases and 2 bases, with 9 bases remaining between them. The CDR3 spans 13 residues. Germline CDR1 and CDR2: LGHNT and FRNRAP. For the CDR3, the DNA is TGTGCTAGTGGTCCGCCGACAAACACTGAAGCTTTCTTT. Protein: CASGPPTNTEAFF.

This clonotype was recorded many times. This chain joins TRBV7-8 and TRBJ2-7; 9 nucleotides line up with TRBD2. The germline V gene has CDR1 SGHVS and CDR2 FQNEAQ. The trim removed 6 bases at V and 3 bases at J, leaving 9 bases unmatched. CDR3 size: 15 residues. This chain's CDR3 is CASRHTGLANYEQYF. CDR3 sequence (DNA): TGTGCCAGCAGACATACAGGACTAGCGAACTACGAGCAGTACTTC.

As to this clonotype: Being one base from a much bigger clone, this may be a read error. CDR3 loop: CASMGRQSSCNEQFF. Written as DNA, the CDR3 is TGTGCCAGCATGGGCAGACAGAGCTCCTGCAATGAGCAGTTCTTC. The V and J genes are TRBV11-2 and TRBJ2-1, with a possible D match to TRBD1 (5 bases). CDR3 length: 15 residues. Germline lookup yields CDR1 SGHAT and CDR2 FQNNGV.

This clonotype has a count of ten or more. CDR3 amino acids: CASSFGREGPYNEQFF. The CDR3 coding sequence is TGTGCCAGCAGTTTTGGGCGGGAGGGCCCTTACAATGAGCAGTTCTTC. The rearrangement joins TRBV27 to TRBJ2-1, with 9 bases lining up with TRBD2. V lost 3 bases, J lost 4 bases, and 7 bases stayed unmatched. Germline CDR1 reads MNHEY; CDR2 reads SMNVEV (reference sequence). The CDR3 is 16 residues long.

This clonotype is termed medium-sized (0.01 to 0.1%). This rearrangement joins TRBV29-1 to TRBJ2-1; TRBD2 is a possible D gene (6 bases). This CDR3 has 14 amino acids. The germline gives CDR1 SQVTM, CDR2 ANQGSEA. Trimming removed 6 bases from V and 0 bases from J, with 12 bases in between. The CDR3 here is CSVISGLSYNEQFF. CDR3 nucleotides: TGCAGCGTAATTAGCGGCCTCTCCTACAATGAGCAGTTCTTC.

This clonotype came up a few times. The CDR3 coding sequence is TGCAGCGTTAGCCCTACGACAGCTGGAAACACCATATATTTT. It is translated as CSVSPTTAGNTIYF. The V and J genes are TRBV29-1 and TRBJ1-3, with D possibly matching TRBD1 (5 bases). Trimming removed 5 bases from V and 2 bases from J, with 13 bases in between. The CDR3 runs 14 residues. CDR1 is SQVTM, CDR2 ANQGSEA, per germline.

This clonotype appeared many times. The CDR3 reads CASNIGTARTNTGELFF. The CDR3 DNA is TGTGCCAGCAACATAGGGACAGCAAGGACGAACACCGGGGAGCTGTTTTTT. This chain joins TRBV12-3 or TRBV12-4 and TRBJ2-2, with 7 positions matching TRBD1. This CDR3 is 17 amino acids long. V was pared by 7 bases and J by 0 bases, with 11 bases of the junction left unmatched.

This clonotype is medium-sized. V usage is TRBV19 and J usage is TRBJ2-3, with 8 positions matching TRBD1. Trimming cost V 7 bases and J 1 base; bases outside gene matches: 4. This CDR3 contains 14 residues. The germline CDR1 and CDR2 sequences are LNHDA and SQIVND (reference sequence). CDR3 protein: CASTGTGGTDTQYF. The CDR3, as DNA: TGTGCCAGTACCGGGACAGGTGGCACAGATACGCAGTATTTT.

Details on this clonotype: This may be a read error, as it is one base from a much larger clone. The CDR3 DNA reads TGTGCCAACAGCCCGAGAGAAGGGACAGGGGGCAGGGACACTGAAGCTTTCTTT. Its translation is CANSPREGTGGRDTEAFF. The chain has TRBV9 and TRBJ1-1; 12 bases fit TRBD1. The CDR3 runs to 18 residues. Per germline, CDR1 SGDLS and CDR2 YYNGEE.